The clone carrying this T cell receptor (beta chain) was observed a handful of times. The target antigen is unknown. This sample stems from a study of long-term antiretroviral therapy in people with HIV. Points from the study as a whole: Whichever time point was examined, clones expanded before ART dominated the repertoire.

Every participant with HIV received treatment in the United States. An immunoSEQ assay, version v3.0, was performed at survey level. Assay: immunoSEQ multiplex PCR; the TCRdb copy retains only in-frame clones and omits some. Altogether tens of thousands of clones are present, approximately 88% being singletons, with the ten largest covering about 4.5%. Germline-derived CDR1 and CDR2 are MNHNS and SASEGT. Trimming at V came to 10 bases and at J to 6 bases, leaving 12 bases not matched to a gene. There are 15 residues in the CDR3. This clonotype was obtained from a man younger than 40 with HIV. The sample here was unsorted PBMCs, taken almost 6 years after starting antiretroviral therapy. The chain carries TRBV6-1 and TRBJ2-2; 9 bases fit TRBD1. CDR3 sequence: CATITGQGLPGELFF. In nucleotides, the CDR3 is TGTGCCACCATAACTGGACAGGGGCTCCCCGGGGAGCTGTTTTTT.